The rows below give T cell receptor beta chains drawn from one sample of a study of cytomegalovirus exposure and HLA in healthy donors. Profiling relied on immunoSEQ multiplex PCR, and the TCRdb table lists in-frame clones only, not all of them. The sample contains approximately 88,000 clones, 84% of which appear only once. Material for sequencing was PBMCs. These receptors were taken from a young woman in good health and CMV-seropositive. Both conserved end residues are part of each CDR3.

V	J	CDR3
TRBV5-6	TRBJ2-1	CASSPTARGGRDEQFF
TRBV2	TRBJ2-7	CASSAAGIAMYEQYF
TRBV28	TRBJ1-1	CASSLPPGRGKGNTEAFF
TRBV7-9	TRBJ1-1	CASSLSGSRTEAFF
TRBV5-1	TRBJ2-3	CASSPPASAETDTQYF
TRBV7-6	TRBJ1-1	CASSQDRGNTEAFF
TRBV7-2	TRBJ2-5	CASSLGAGGLETQYF
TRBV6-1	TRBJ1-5	CASCAQGSEEPQHF
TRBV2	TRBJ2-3	CAIQKLAGGPTIPDTQYF
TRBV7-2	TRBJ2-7	CASSFVTGNLGEQYF
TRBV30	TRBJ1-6	CAWTGNNYSPLHF
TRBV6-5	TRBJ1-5	CASWGVGNQPQHF
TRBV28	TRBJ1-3	CASSGSRDKGTYSGNTIYF
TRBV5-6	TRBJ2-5	CASSLGTGYEGQETQYF
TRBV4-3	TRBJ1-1	CASSQVGRGFAEAFF
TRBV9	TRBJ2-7	CASSVETSSHHEQYF
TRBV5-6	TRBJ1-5	CASSLLNQPQHF
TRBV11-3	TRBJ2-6	CASSLVGSGISGANVLTF
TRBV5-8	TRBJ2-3	CASSLASRADTQYF
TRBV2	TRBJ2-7	CASLNRVSYEQYF
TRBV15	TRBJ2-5	CATSRGTGLEETQYF
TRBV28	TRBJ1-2	CASSLGWQGGGYTF
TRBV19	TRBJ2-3	CASSTSTDTQYF
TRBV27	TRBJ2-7	CASSLDRGSGEQYF
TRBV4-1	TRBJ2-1	CASSQDGVAGGPSSYNEQFF
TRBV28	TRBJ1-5	CASSFSAGGSQPQHF
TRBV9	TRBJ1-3	CASSAQRQGGSSGNTIYF